This T cell receptor beta chain was profiled in a study of OX40 agonist ivuxolimab in advanced cancers. At the level of the study: Ivuxolimab, an antibody that agonizes OX40 (CD134), was administered to the patients. The study, taken as a whole, reports: Expanded peripheral T cell antigen specificity was not determined.

The data were produced by immunoSEQ multiplex PCR, yet TCRdb's version contains in-frame clones alone and is incomplete. The sample records about 30,000 clones, 74% being singletons. Germline V lookup: CDR1 SEHNR, CDR2 FQNEAQ (reference sequence). The CDR3 contains 18 residues. V was pared by 5 bases and J by 0 bases, with 17 bases between. This clone was counted between two and nine times. Its specificity is unknown. The chain couples TRBV7-9 to TRBJ2-6, with D maybe TRBD1 (6 bases). The sample consisted of CD4+ or CD8+ T cells sorted from blood, taken in a trial of the OX40 agonist ivuxolimab. The receptor was derived from an adult with an advanced solid tumor such as melanoma, head and neck, liver or kidney cancer. The CDR3 sequence: CASSHTGTSFSGANVLTF. CDR3 bases: TGTGCCAGCAGCCACACAGGGACCTCTTTCTCTGGGGCCAACGTCCTGACTTTC. The complete variable domain, with remaining parts taken from reference TRBV7-9 and TRBJ2-6, reads DTGVSQNPRHKITKRGQNVTFRCDPISEHNRLYWYRQTLGQGPEFLTYFQNEAQLEKSRLLSDRFSAERPKGSFSTLEIQRTEQGDSAMYLCASSHTGTSFSGANVLTFGAGSRLTVL.